The T cell receptor (beta chain) described here comes from a study of blood T cell repertoires in COVID-19. Study context: Italy, Spain and the United States were the sources of the convalescent and acute COVID-19 samples.

The V end lost 4 bases, the J end lost 1 base, and 11 bases lay between the germline ends. The germline V gene encodes CDR1 SGHRS and CDR2 YFSETQ. CDR3 size: 14 residues. As originally analysed: Amplification from reference gene primers served as the basis for estimated nucleated cell counts. Repertoires were generated with immunoSEQ multiplex PCR, while TCRdb's copy carries only in-frame clones and drops some. V and J calls and clone size are given by that table; D and trimming were obtained from the DNA. In the table there are tens of thousands of clones, less than 95% of which are singletons. The sample consisted of peripheral blood. The sequence came from a man in his 70s with active COVID-19. The chain has TRBV5-1 and TRBJ1-1, with D perhaps matching TRBD1 (5 bases). CDR3 DNA: TGCGCCAGCAGCATGTCCACAGGGAACACTGAAGCTTTCTTT. Its protein product is CASSMSTGNTEAFF.